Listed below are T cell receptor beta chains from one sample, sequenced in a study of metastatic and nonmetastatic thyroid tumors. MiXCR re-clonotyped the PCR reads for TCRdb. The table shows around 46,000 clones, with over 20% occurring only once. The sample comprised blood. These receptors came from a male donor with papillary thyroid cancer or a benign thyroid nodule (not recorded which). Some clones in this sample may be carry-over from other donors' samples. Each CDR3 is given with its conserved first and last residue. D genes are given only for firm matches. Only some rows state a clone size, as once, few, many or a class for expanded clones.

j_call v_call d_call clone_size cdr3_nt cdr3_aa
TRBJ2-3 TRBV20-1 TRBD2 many TGCAGTGCTAGTTCCTCGGGAGGCCGCACGAATACGCAGTATTTT CSASSSGGRTNTQYF
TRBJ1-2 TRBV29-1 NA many TGCAGCGTTGGGGGCGGGACCGGCTTTGGTGGCTACACCTTC CSVGGGTGFGGYTF
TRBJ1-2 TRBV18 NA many TGTGCCAGCTCACCGGGGATTAACTATGGCTACACCTTC CASSPGINYGYTF
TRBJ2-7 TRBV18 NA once TGTGCCAGCTCACCTCTGCGGGGAGGCGAGCAGTACTTC CASSPLRGGEQYF
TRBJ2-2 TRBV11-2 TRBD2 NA TGTGCCAGCAGCTGGGCGTCAAGCGGGAGGGGAGTGGGGGAGCTGTTTTTT CASSWASSGRGVGELFF
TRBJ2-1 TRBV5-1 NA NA TGCGCCAGCAGCTTGGAGCTTATAGGCAGAAATGAGCAGTTCTTC CASSLELIGRNEQFF
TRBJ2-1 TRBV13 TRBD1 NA TGTGCCAGCAGCCCCGGACAGGCACAATATGAGCAGTTCTTC CASSPGQAQYEQFF
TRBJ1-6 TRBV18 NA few TGTGCCAGCTCACCACCGGGCTATAATTCACCCCTCCACTTT CASSPPGYNSPLHF
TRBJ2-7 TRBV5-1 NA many TGCGCCAGCAGCTTGAGCGACAGTCCTTTGTACGTGCAGTACTTC CASSLSDSPLYVQYF
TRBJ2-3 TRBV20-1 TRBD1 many TGCAGTGCTAGAGACAGGGACAGGTGGACCTCCGACACAGATACGCAGTATTTT CSARDRDRWTSDTDTQYF
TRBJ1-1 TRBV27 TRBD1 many TGTGCCAGCAGTTTATCAACAGGACAGGGTGGGACTGAAGCTTTCTTT CASSLSTGQGGTEAFF
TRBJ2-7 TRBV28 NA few TGTGCCTCACGGGGTAACCTCTACGAGCAGTACTTC CASRGNLYEQYF
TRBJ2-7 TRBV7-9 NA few TGTGCCAGCAGCCTTCTGGGGGACTCAGCCTACGAGCAGTACTTC CASSLLGDSAYEQYF
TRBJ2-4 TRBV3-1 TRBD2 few TGTGCCAGCAGCTTTGGACTAGCGGGAGTGGCCAAAAACATTCAGTACTTC CASSFGLAGVAKNIQYF
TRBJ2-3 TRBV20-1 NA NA TGCAGTGCTAGAGATCTTAGAACTAGCACAGATACGCAGTATTTT CSARDLRTSTDTQYF
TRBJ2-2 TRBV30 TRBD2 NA TGTGCCTGGAAAGACGGCGGGAGGGCGAACACCGGGGAGCTGTTTTTT CAWKDGGRANTGELFF
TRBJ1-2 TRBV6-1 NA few TGTGCCAGCGTCCTTTACCCGATGGGGAACTATGGCTACACCTTC CASVLYPMGNYGYTF
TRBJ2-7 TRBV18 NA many TGTGCCAGCTCACCACCTACTTCCGCAAAGGACGAGCAGTACTTC CASSPPTSAKDEQYF
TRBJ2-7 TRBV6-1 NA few TGTGCCAGCAGCGGTGTTCCCCGGACATTAGGCTACGAGCAGTACTTC CASSGVPRTLGYEQYF
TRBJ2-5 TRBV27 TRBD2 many TGTGCCAGCAGGACTAGCGGGGGGAGAACCCAGTACTTC CASRTSGGRTQYF
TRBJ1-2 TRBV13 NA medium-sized TGTGCCAGCCAGGGGAACTATGGCTACACCTTC CASQGNYGYTF
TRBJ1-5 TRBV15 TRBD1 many TGTGCCACCAGCAGAGAGGCCCTGACAGGGTATAGCAATCAGCCCCAGCATTTT CATSREALTGYSNQPQHF